This paragraph reports one T cell receptor (beta chain). The data originate from a study of blood T cells in healthy people across ages. The CDR3 length is 18 residues. Germline CDR1 reads MNHEY; CDR2 reads SVGEGT. Trimming cost V 2 bases and J 0 bases; bases outside gene matches: 7. It was with a sample-barcoded 5' primer and a J-beta primer mix that a second PCR of about 6 to 12 cycles was run. One entry per CDR3 protein, called by TCRdb with MiXCR from the 5' RACE reads. In the table there are approximately 680,000 distinct CDR3 sequences, 32% of which are singletons. Sequencing input: blood. The receptor's source is a woman of 80 years or more in good health. The rearrangement joins TRBV6-2 or TRBV6-3 to TRBJ1-1, with 12 positions matching TRBD1. The CDR3 sequence is CASSYAWDRGRMNTEAFF. The CDR3 DNA reads TGTGCCAGCAGTTACGCTTGGGACAGGGGGCGAATGAACACTGAAGCTTTCTTT.